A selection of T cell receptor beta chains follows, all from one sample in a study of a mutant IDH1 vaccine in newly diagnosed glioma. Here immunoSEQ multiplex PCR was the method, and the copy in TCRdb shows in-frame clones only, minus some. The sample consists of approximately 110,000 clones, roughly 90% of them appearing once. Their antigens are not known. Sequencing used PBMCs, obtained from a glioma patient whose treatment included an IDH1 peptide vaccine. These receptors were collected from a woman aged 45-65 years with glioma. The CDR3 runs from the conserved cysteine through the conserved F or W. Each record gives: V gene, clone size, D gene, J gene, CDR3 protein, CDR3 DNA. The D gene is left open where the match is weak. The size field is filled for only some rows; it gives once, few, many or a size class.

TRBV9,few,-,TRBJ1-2,CASSALGYGYTF,TGTGCCAGCAGCGCCCTGGGTTATGGCTACACCTTC
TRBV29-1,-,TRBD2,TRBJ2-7,CSGASGYEQYF,TGCAGCGGGGCTAGCGGCTACGAGCAGTACTTC
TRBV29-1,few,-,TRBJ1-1,CSVEAVNTEAFF,TGCAGCGTTGAAGCAGTGAACACTGAAGCTTTCTTT
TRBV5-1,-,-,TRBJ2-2,CASSLGSQGDTGELFF,TGCGCCAGCAGCTTGGGGTCCCAGGGAGACACCGGGGAGCTGTTTTTT
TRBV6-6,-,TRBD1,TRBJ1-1,CASTMGDREAFF,TGTGCCAGCACCATGGGGGACAGGGAAGCTTTCTTT
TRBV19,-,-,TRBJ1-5,CASSITAGYDQPQHF,TGTGCCAGTAGTATAACGGCAGGGTATGATCAGCCCCAGCATTTT
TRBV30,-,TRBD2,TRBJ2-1,CACSPKGTSGRYEQFF,TGTGCCTGTTCCCCGAAAGGGACTAGCGGGAGGTACGAGCAGTTCTTC
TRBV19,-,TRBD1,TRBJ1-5,CASSTDREGNQPQHF,TGTGCCAGTAGCACGGACAGGGAGGGCAATCAGCCCCAGCATTTT
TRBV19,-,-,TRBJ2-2,CASSISSGQPNIGELFF,TGTGCCAGTAGTATAAGCTCCGGACAGCCGAACATCGGGGAGCTGTTTTTT
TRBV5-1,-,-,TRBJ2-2,CASSIPTGELFF,TGCGCCAGCAGTATACCCACCGGGGAGCTGTTTTTT
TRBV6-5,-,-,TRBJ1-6,CASSYSITGDSPLHF,TGTGCCAGCAGTTACTCGATTACCGGAGATTCACCCCTCCACTTT
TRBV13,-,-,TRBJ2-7,CASSFSPGPFYEQYF,TGTGCCAGCAGTTTTTCCCCGGGACCGTTCTACGAGCAGTACTTC
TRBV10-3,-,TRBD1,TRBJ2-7,CATYSGTGGYEQYF,TGTGCCACCTACTCTGGGACAGGGGGCTACGAGCAGTACTTC
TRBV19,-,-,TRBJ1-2,CASSPSFVYGYTF,TGTGCCAGTAGTCCCTCTTTTGTCTATGGCTACACCTTC
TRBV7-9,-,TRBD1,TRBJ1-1,CASSLPGQGRVLNTEAFF,TGTGCCAGCAGCCTACCGGGACAGGGGAGAGTGTTGAACACTGAAGCTTTCTTT